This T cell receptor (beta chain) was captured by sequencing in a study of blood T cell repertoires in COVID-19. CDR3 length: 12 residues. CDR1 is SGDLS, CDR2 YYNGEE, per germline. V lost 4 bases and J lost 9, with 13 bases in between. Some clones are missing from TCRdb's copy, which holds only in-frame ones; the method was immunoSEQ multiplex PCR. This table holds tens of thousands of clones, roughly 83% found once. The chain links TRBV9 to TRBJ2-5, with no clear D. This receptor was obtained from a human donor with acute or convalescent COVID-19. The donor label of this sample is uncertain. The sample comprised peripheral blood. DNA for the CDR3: TGTGCCAGCAGCCGAACCGGCGCGGCCCAGTACTTC. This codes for CASSRTGAAQYF.